One and the same sample provided the 23 T cell receptor beta chains below, sequenced in a study of tumor-infiltrating lymphocytes in primary liver carcinoma (dated by TCRdb to the late 2010s). Sequencing used an Illumina HiSeq 2500. Using a constant-region primer and ProtoScript II reverse transcriptase, TCRbeta-specific cDNA was reverse-transcribed from 500 ng total RNA. The TCRbeta libraries were prepared through three rounds of nested multiplex PCR following a slightly modified ARM-PCR procedure. Each of the first two PCR rounds ran for around 11 cycles and used multiplex TRBV1-TRBV30 forward primers together with a Cbeta reverse primer. In TCRdb, the public reads were trimmed at Q25 with fastp and aligned with MiXCR, with productive beta chains retained. A single entry per CDR3 protein holds the most common genes and DNA from its merged rows. This sample comprises some 120,000 distinct CDR3 sequences, approximately 64% of them detected only once. Of the sample, 8% to 9% is held by the ten largest clones.

Without any cell sorting, total RNA and DNA were extracted together from around 18-30 mg of bulk tissue using the AllPrep DNA/RNA mini kit. The sequenced sample was liver tumor tissue from sampling region 3. This specimen's cell subset or site label, per the study, means: tumor region T3, left-lateral pole. These receptors originate from a woman aged 55-70 years with primary liver carcinoma and hepatitis B virus infection.

The chain couples TRBV7-9 to TRBJ2-6, with unresolved D. The CDR3 is 14 residues long. Germline assignment: CDR1 SEHNR and CDR2 FQNEAQ (reference sequence). The germline V and J ends were trimmed by 7 bases and 2 bases, with 9 bases remaining between them. CDR3 DNA sequence: TGTGCCAGCACTCCGAGAGCTGGGGCCAACGTCCTGACTTTC. Amino acid sequence: CASTPRAGANVLTF.

Points on this clonotype: The junction shows a germline mismatch at one end, possibly a read error. The V and J genes are TRBV12-3 or TRBV12-4 and TRBJ1-1; no clear D. This CDR3 has 15 amino acids. This CDR3 reads CVSSSSTARRTEAFF. CDR3 sequence (DNA): TGTGTCAGCAGTTCTTCCACAGCTAGGAGGACTGAAGCTTTCTTT.

A few counts support this clonotype. The chain joins TRBV7-3 to TRBJ2-1; TRBD2 matches 13 bases. V lost 3 bases to trimming and J lost 8 bases; unmatched junction nucleotides: 1. CDR1 and CDR2 (germline): SGHTA, FQGTGA. The length of the CDR3 is 14 residues. The CDR3 is CASSFGLAGDEQFF. The DNA for the CDR3 is TGTGCCAGCAGCTTCGGACTAGCGGGAGATGAGCAGTTCTTC.

This clonotype was seen just once. One base away lies a much larger clone, so this may be a sequencing read error. This chain uses TRBV10-3 with TRBJ2-7; D gene ambiguous. Germline loops: CDR1 ENHRY, CDR2 SYGVKD. Between the trimmed V and J ends, which lost 10 bases and 2 bases, there was a span of 12 bases. The CDR3 totals 12 residues. DNA for the CDR3: TGTGCCAGTGCGACGGTAACCTACGAGCAGTACTTC. Translating it yields CASATVTYEQYF.

CDR3 amino acids: CASTGSGYDHEQYF. As DNA, the CDR3 is TGTGCCAGCACTGGGTCAGGGTATGATCACGAGCAGTACTTC. The chain links TRBV28 to TRBJ2-7; D may be TRBD1 (5 bases). Trimming took 7 bases from V and 5 from J, leaving 18 bases between them. Germline-derived CDR1 and CDR2 are MDHEN and SYDVKM. The CDR3 runs to 14 residues.

This clonotype was counted at least ten times. The V and J genes are TRBV6-6 and TRBJ1-2; 7 positions match TRBD1. This CDR3 comprises 13 residues. Germline V lookup: CDR1 MNHNY, CDR2 SVGAGI (reference sequence). The J segment lost 8 bases and the V segment lost 7 bases, leaving 10 bases of the junction unmatched. The CDR3 DNA reads as TGTGCCAGCACTACGGGGGGACAGAAGGGCTACACCTTC. This gives the protein CASTTGGQKGYTF.

There are a few counts of this clonotype. This sequence joins TRBV28 and TRBJ2-3; the D call may be TRBD1 or TRBD2 (5 bases each). The CDR3 sequence is 18 residues long. CDR1 and CDR2 from the germline V gene are MDHEN and SYDVKM. The V gene lost 5 bases and the J gene lost 4 bases, with 25 bases spanning the gap. The CDR3 DNA is TGTGCCAGCAGTCCCAGGACGCTCCGGGGCCCAAGCGCAGATACGCAGTATTTT. Protein: CASSPRTLRGPSADTQYF.

Turning to this clonotype: A much more abundant neighbour one base away suggests this may be a read error. The chain carries TRBV6-1 and TRBJ2-3; no reliable D call. Germline loops: CDR1 MNHNS, CDR2 SASEGT. The CDR3 loop spans 15 amino acids. CDR3 DNA: TGTGCCAGCAGTGAATTGATAGGGTCCGCAGATATGCAGTATTTT. It translates to CASSELIGSADMQYF.

V usage is TRBV28 and J usage is TRBJ2-5; D may be TRBD2 (7 bases). Trimming stripped 5 bases from V and 13 bases from J, with 26 bases between. Germline V gene sequence: CDR1 MDHEN, CDR2 SYDVKM. This CDR3 has 15 amino acids. This chain's CDR3 is CASSPRGRLGGARYF. CDR3 bases: TGTGCCAGCAGTCCTAGGGGTAGATTGGGGGGGGCCCGGTACTTC.

In regard to this clonotype: One end of the junction is discordant with germline, which a read error may explain. The gene calls are TRBV11-2 and TRBJ1-1; 11 nucleotides agree with TRBD1. Germline CDR1 is SGHAT and CDR2 is FQNNGV. The CDR3 contains 14 residues. The CDR3 DNA follows: TGTGCCCGCAGCTCAGGACAGGGGGCTTACGGCGCTTTCTTT. Translation: CARSSGQGAYGAFF.

Relative to its sample, this clonotype is medium-sized. The V gene is TRBV11-1, the J gene TRBJ2-7; 8 bases align to TRBD1. The CDR3 has 12 residues. V lost 5 bases and J lost 4; bases outside the gene matches: 1. Germline assignment: CDR1 SGHAT and CDR2 FQDESV (reference sequence). The CDR3 region is CASSRQGYEQYF. The CDR3 bases are TGTGCCAGCAGCCGACAGGGGTACGAGCAGTACTTC.

Turning to this clonotype: At one of its ends the junction is not consistent with the germline gene, which may arise from a read error. The chain is built from TRBV12-3 or TRBV12-4 and TRBJ2-1; perhaps TRBD1 as D (6 bases). This CDR3 spans 13 amino acids. In nucleotides, the CDR3 is TGTGACAGCAGTTTAGGCCACAGGGATAAGCAGTTCTTC. Translated, it gives CDSSLGHRDKQFF.

This rearrangement joins TRBV11-1 to TRBJ2-3, with D unresolved. Germline CDR1 is SGHAT and CDR2 is FQDESV (reference sequence). CDR3 length equals 14 residues. Trimming took off 11 bases at V and 2 bases at J, with 17 bases between the two ends. DNA for the CDR3: TGTGCCTGCACCCGAGATCTACACACAGATACGCAGTATTTT. Translation: CACTRDLHTDTQYF. Variable domain in full (rest from reference TRBV11-1 and TRBJ2-3): EAEVAQSPRYKITEKSQAVAFWCDPISGHATLYWYRQILGQGPELLVQFQDESVVDDSQLPKDRFSAERLKGVDSTLKIQPAELGDSAMYLCACTRDLHTDTQYFGPGTRLTVL.

A note on this clonotype: A read error may explain this, as a much larger clone is one base away. CDR3 loop: CANSYYRGSGELFF. DNA for the CDR3: TGTGCCAACAGTTACTACCGGGGGTCCGGGGAGCTGTTTTTT. This sequence joins TRBV6-6 and TRBJ2-2; D is perhaps TRBD2 (6 bases). Germline V gene sequence: CDR1 MNHNY, CDR2 SVGAGI (reference sequence). There are 14 residues in the CDR3.

This clonotype was seen at least ten times. With a much larger clone just one base away, this may be a read error. V usage is TRBV11-2 and J usage is TRBJ2-1, with TRBD2 identical over 8 bases. Germline V gene data show CDR1 as SGHAT and CDR2 as FQNNGV. This CDR3 has 17 amino acids. CDR3 residues: CASRSSRAGGPHNERFF. The CDR3 nucleotides are TGTGCCAGCAGGAGTAGCAGGGCGGGAGGCCCCCACAATGAGCGGTTCTTC.

The gene calls are TRBV11-2 and TRBJ1-3; possible D gene TRBD1, 5 bases. Germline lookup yields CDR1 SGHAT and CDR2 FQNNGV. The CDR3 is made up of 19 amino acids. V was clipped by 7 bases and J by 0 bases, with 25 bases between them. Here the CDR3 reads CASISRSDRGAYSGNTIYF. As DNA, the CDR3 is TGTGCCAGCATCTCACGCTCGGATAGGGGAGCGTACTCTGGAAACACCATATATTTT.

In the case of this clonotype: The CDR3 carries no conserved terminal phenylalanine or tryptophan, so it likely arises from a read error. V is TRBV30 and J is TRBJ2-3; 8 bases align to TRBD2. V lost 0 bases and J lost 4; bases outside the gene matches: 6. Per germline, CDR1 GTSNPN and CDR2 SVGIG (reference sequence). This CDR3 has 15 residues. CDR3 nucleotides: TGTGCCTGGAGTGTGGGTAGCGGGATATCAGATACGCAGTATTCT. Protein product: CAWSVGSGISDTQYS.

This clonotype was observed at least ten times. The V gene is TRBV6-5, the J gene TRBJ1-1; perhaps TRBD1 as D (5 bases). The length of the CDR3 is 12 residues. From germline, CDR1 is MNHEY and CDR2 SVGAGI. The CDR3 spells CASRRRGTEAFF. The CDR3 bases are TGTGCAAGCCGAAGGAGGGGCACTGAAGCTTTCTTT.

The sample holds many counts of this clonotype. The V gene is TRBV6-5, the J gene TRBJ2-6, with TRBD2 identical over 9 bases. V gave up 6 bases and J gave up 0 bases; unmatched junction bases: 27. CDR1 and CDR2 (germline): MNHEY, SVGAGI. The CDR3 extends over 24 amino acids. The CDR3 loop is CASRPHPLAGYLPPSISGANVLTF. As DNA, the CDR3 is TGTGCCAGCAGACCCCACCCCCTAGCGGGATACCTTCCCCCTTCCATCTCTGGGGCCAACGTCCTGACTTTC.

As regards this clonotype: This may come from a read error, since a much larger clone is one base off. The chain carries TRBV4-2 and TRBJ2-1; TRBD1 agrees at 9 bases. Germline V gene lookup returns CDR1 LGHNA and CDR2 YNFKEQ. The CDR3 has 15 residues. DNA of the CDR3: TGTGCCAGCGGCCAAACCGGGACAGGGTACAATGAGCAGTCCTTC. Residues: CASGQTGTGYNEQSF.

CDR3 amino acids: CATSDLAGGSETQYF. As DNA, the CDR3 is TGTGCCACCAGTGATTTGGCGGGAGGCTCAGAGACCCAGTACTTC. The chain couples TRBV24-1 to TRBJ2-5; 8 nucleotides agree with TRBD2. CDR1 and CDR2 (germline): KGHDR, SFDVKD. CDR3 length equals 15 residues. Trimming cost V 0 bases and J 4 bases; bases outside gene matches: 3.

Regarding this clonotype: The junction and the germline gene differ at one end; a read error may be behind it. The chain couples TRBV11-2 to TRBJ2-1; D may be TRBD1 (5 bases). CDR3 size: 15 residues. Germline loops: CDR1 SGHAT, CDR2 FQNNGV. The CDR3 coding sequence is TGTGCCAGTACACCGAGGACATGGAGCTACGATGAGCAGTTCTTC. It is translated as CASTPRTWSYDEQFF.

A few counts support this clonotype. This may be a read error, as it is one base from a much larger clone. V gene TRBV4-2 combines with J gene TRBJ1-4, with no clear D. CDR1 and CDR2 (germline): LGHNA, YNFKEQ. The CDR3 extends over 17 amino acids. The CDR3 region has the DNA TGTGCCAGCAACCAAGATCGTAGGAAGGCAACTAATGAAAAACTGTTTTTT. Translating it yields CASNQDRRKATNEKLFF.